These T cell receptor beta chains were read from a single sample in a study of T cells in Graves' hyperthyroidism and ophthalmopathy. TCRdb passed the multiplex PCR reads through MiXCR, listing each CDR3 protein once. The sample includes 640,000 or so distinct CDR3 sequences, about 14% of them seen just once. The sequencing input was blood. The receptors derive from a woman aged 18 to 35 with Graves' ophthalmopathy. Each CDR3 is given with its conserved first and last residue. D genes are given only for firm matches. Size values are once, few and many counts, or a class for expanded clones, and some rows have none.

cdr3_nt cdr3_aa d_call j_call v_call clone_size
TGCAGCGTTGAAGTTTGGAGTCGGGACATCACTGGGGGCACTGAAGCTTTCTTT CSVEVWSRDITGGTEAFF - TRBJ1-1 TRBV29-1 -
TGTGCCAGCAGCCCCACTGTACTAGCGGGAGCAGAGACCCAGTACTTC CASSPTVLAGAETQYF TRBD2 TRBJ2-5 TRBV3-1 few
TGTGCCAGCACCCCACTAGGGGGCGCGGGTTCACCCCTCCACTTT CASTPLGGAGSPLHF TRBD1 TRBJ1-6 TRBV7-2 -
TGTGCCAGCAGCGTAGCCGGCGGGAGGGCATACAATGAGCAGTTCTTC CASSVAGGRAYNEQFF TRBD2 TRBJ2-1 TRBV9 many
TGTGCCAGCACCGTCCGACAGGGCTGGGGAACTGAAGCTTTCTTT CASTVRQGWGTEAFF TRBD1 TRBJ1-1 TRBV27 many
TGTGCCAGCAGCTTCTTCGCCGAGGGCTCTGAAGCTTTCTTT CASSFFAEGSEAFF - TRBJ1-1 TRBV5-4 few
TGCAGTGCTAAAACCGTAGGCACAGATACGCAGTATTTT CSAKTVGTDTQYF - TRBJ2-3 TRBV20-1 many
TGTGCCAGCAGATTCGGACAGAGCCTCTACAATGAGCAGTTCTTC CASRFGQSLYNEQFF - TRBJ2-1 TRBV12-3/TRBV12-4 many
TGCAGTGCTAGCGGTGCGGACAGGGGTGTCTCCTACGAGCAGTACTTC CSASGADRGVSYEQYF TRBD1 TRBJ2-7 TRBV20-1 -
TGCAGTGCTAGGTTCGGTAGGTTGGATGAGCAGTTCTTC CSARFGRLDEQFF - TRBJ2-1 TRBV20-1 many
TGTGCCAGCAGCTCCGGGACTAGCGGGGCTGAGCAGTTCTTC CASSSGTSGAEQFF TRBD2 TRBJ2-1 TRBV7-3 many
TGTGCCAGCAGCTTAGCAGGGGCGATGAATGAAAAACTGTTTTTT CASSLAGAMNEKLFF - TRBJ1-4 TRBV13 many
TGTGCCGGCAGTTATGGGACTAGCATAAAAGAGACCCAGTACTTC CAGSYGTSIKETQYF TRBD2 TRBJ2-5 TRBV28 -
TGTGCCAGCAGCGCGGGCCGAAATACGCAGTATTTT CASSAGRNTQYF - TRBJ2-3 TRBV6-1 many
TGTGCCTCCTCTCCGGGGCTGCTAGCAAATGAGCAGTTCTTC CASSPGLLANEQFF - TRBJ2-1 TRBV12-3/TRBV12-4 -
TGTGCCAGCAGCTTAGACGTGTTCTCTGGGGCCAACGTCCTGACTTTC CASSLDVFSGANVLTF - TRBJ2-6 TRBV7-8 many
TGTGCCAGCAGTAAGGGGGGGTTAGATACGCAGTATTTT CASSKGGLDTQYF - TRBJ2-3 TRBV12-3/TRBV12-4 -
TGCAGCGTTGATAACGGATACAATGAGCAGTTCTTC CSVDNGYNEQFF - TRBJ2-1 TRBV29-1 many
TGTGCCAGCAGCTTGGACAGGGGGCACTCCTACGAGCAGTACTTC CASSLDRGHSYEQYF TRBD1 TRBJ2-7 TRBV5-5 -
TGTGCTAGTGGTTTGACACCGAACACCGGGGAGCTGTTTTTT CASGLTPNTGELFF - TRBJ2-2 TRBV12-5 few
TGTGCCAGTAATGTAGAGAGTAGCAATCAGCCCCAGCATTTT CASNVESSNQPQHF - TRBJ1-5 TRBV19 few
TGTGCCAGCAGTTTAGTAGGTAGCGGGAGATTTGAAGATACGCAGTATTTT CASSLVGSGRFEDTQYF TRBD2 TRBJ2-3 TRBV27 many
TGTGCCAGCAGCTTATCCCCACAGGGGGGGGCTTTCTTT CASSLSPQGGAFF TRBD1 TRBJ1-1 TRBV7-9 -
TGCAGTGCTCTGGGACTAGCGGAAACCTACAATGAGCAGTTCTTC CSALGLAETYNEQFF TRBD2 TRBJ2-1 TRBV20-1 many
TGTGCCAGTAGGTTCTCCTCAGGGGGGCAATACAATGAGCAGTTCTTC CASRFSSGGQYNEQFF - TRBJ2-1 TRBV19 many
TGTGCCAGTAGAGGGGGCGGTCCAACCGGGGAGCTGTTTTTT CASRGGGPTGELFF TRBD1 TRBJ2-2 TRBV19 -
TGTGCCACCAGCAGAGATCGGCAGGCAACCTACGAGCAGTACTTC CATSRDRQATYEQYF - TRBJ2-7 TRBV15 -
TGCAGTGCCAGGGCGAGGACTAGCGGGGTACCTCAGTACTTC CSARARTSGVPQYF TRBD2 TRBJ2-5 TRBV20-1 many
TGTGCCAGCTCACCGCTTGGACTAGCGGGAGAAGAGACAGATACGCAGTATTTT CASSPLGLAGEETDTQYF TRBD2 TRBJ2-3 TRBV28 -
TGTGCCAGCAGCTCGGGGGGATACACTGAAGCTTTCTTT CASSSGGYTEAFF - TRBJ1-1 TRBV7-3 many
TGCAGTGCTAGAGAAGTCATCGGGGGCTTAGCGGGAGAGTCCTACGAGCAGTACTTC CSAREVIGGLAGESYEQYF TRBD2 TRBJ2-7 TRBV20-1 many
TGTGCCAGCAGTTTTTGGGCAAAAGACGGGGGCTACACCTTC CASSFWAKDGGYTF - TRBJ1-2 TRBV12-3/TRBV12-4 few
TGTGCCACCAGGGAGACAGGCCGGGAGGAGACCCAGTACTTC CATRETGREETQYF - TRBJ2-5 TRBV24-1 many
TGTGCCAGCAGCTTGGGCGGGAGTGAGACCCAGTACTTC CASSLGGSETQYF TRBD2 TRBJ2-5 TRBV7-3 many
TGTGCCAGCAGTTTTATAGCGGGACCATACAATGAGCAGTTCTTC CASSFIAGPYNEQFF TRBD2 TRBJ2-1 TRBV27 many
TGTGCCAGTAGTGCCGGGACAGGGGAGTGGAACTACGAGCAGTACTTC CASSAGTGEWNYEQYF TRBD1 TRBJ2-7 TRBV19 -
TGTGCCAGCTCAGCGGGGAAGAACTACGAGCAGTACTTC CASSAGKNYEQYF - TRBJ2-7 TRBV18 -
TGTGCCAGCAGTTTAGGAGGCTGGACGCTCGAGCAGTACTTC CASSLGGWTLEQYF - TRBJ2-7 TRBV27 -
TGTGCCAGCAGTCCTGAGGGACAGGGCTTGACTGAAGCTTTCTTT CASSPEGQGLTEAFF TRBD1 TRBJ1-1 TRBV27 many
TGCAGTGCTACGGACACCAACTCTGGAAACACCATATATTTT CSATDTNSGNTIYF - TRBJ1-3 TRBV20-1 few
TGTGCCAGCAGCCAAGCGGGACTAGCGGGGGAGACCCAGTACTTC CASSQAGLAGETQYF TRBD2 TRBJ2-5 TRBV3-1 many
TGTGCCAGCACTGTACAGGGACTAGGAAACACCATATATTTT CASTVQGLGNTIYF - TRBJ1-3 TRBV28 many